Below, 19 T cell receptor beta chains from the same sample are listed, as sequenced in a study of cytomegalovirus exposure and HLA in healthy donors (dated by TCRdb to about 2017). Library prep was done by the immunoSEQ multiplex PCR assay. A mixture of 60 forward primers for TCR Vbeta segments and 13 reverse primers for TCR Jbeta segments was used in the multiplex PCR. Sourced from immuneACCESS, this table was stored by TCRdb with only in-frame sequences that have V and J called. A share of the clones is absent; for the studies checked, an unresolved V gene accounts for under half, and the remainder has no known explanation. Within this sample are 95,000 to 150,000 clones, with about 84% of them counted one time only. The ten largest clones capture around 3.9% of the sample. The sequenced material came from PBMCs. The origin of the receptors is a man in his forties in good health and CMV-seronegative.

The rearrangement joins TRBV7-2 to TRBJ2-7; D is unresolved. Germline V CDR1 and CDR2: SGHTA, FQGNSA. The CDR3 contains 11 residues. V was pared by 4 bases and J by 13 bases, with 14 bases between. The CDR3 here is CASSSRYERYF. CDR3 coding DNA: TGTGCCAGCAGCTCGAGGTACGAGCGTTACTTC.

This clone was recorded a few times. The rearrangement links TRBV5-1 to TRBJ1-4; D unresolved. The germline CDR1 and CDR2 sequences are SGHRS and YFSETQ. V was pared by 6 bases and J by 7 bases, with 13 bases between. The CDR3 has 13 amino acids. The CDR3 DNA reads TGCGCCAGCAAAGGAGGTGGTGGTGAAAAACTGTTTTTT. Translation gives CASKGGGGEKLFF.

This clone came up a few times. This chain uses TRBV27 with TRBJ2-1, with D unresolved. Between the trimmed V and J ends, which lost 2 bases and 9 bases, there was a span of 14 bases. The CDR3 totals 14 residues. CDR1 and CDR2 from the germline V gene are MNHEY and SMNVEV (reference sequence). Written as DNA, the CDR3 is TGTGCCAGCAGTTTAGGTGGAAGCGCGAGTGAGCAGTTCTTC. Amino acid sequence: CASSLGGSASEQFF.

The rearrangement links TRBV5-4 to TRBJ1-1; D is unresolved. The V gene's germline CDR1 is SGHNT and CDR2 YYREEE (reference sequence). The CDR3 extends over 13 amino acids. Trimming pared 1 base from V and 2 bases from J, leaving 6 bases between. Here the CDR3 DNA reads TGTGCCAGCAGCTTGTCACATAACACTGAAGCTTTCTTT. Translation: CASSLSHNTEAFF.

This CDR3 reads CSARVADEQYF. CDR3 nucleotide sequence: TGCAGTGCTAGAGTGGCAGACGAGCAGTACTTC. The chain joins TRBV20-1 to TRBJ2-7; D call uncertain. Deletions cut 1 base from V and 5 bases from J, with 6 bases between. Per the germline V gene, CDR1 is DFQATT and CDR2 is SNEGSKA (reference sequence). This CDR3 spans 11 amino acids.

Only a few counts were recorded for this clone. The chain joins TRBV11-1 to TRBJ2-7, with TRBD1 matching 8 bases. Per the germline V gene, CDR1 is SGHAT and CDR2 is FQDESV (reference sequence). The CDR3 contains 14 residues. The trim removed 6 bases at V and 5 bases at J, leaving 9 bases unmatched. CDR3 coding DNA: TGTGCCAGCAGTCCGGACAGGGCCAAGAACGAGCAGTACTTC. This sequence encodes CASSPDRAKNEQYF.

This sequence joins TRBV11-2 and TRBJ1-5; D uncertain. Between the trimmed V and J ends, which lost 5 bases and 6 bases, there was a span of 11 bases. Germline CDR1 is SGHAT and CDR2 is FQNNGV. CDR3 size: 13 residues. Here the CDR3 reads CASSNPGGQPQHF. The CDR3 nucleotides read TGTGCCAGCAGCAACCCAGGAGGTCAGCCCCAGCATTTT.

This clone turned up a few times. The V gene is TRBV7-2, the J gene TRBJ2-5; 9 positions match TRBD1. Trimming took 5 bases from V and 4 from J; bases not matched to a gene: 14. CDR3 length equals 17 residues. Germline assignment: CDR1 SGHTA and CDR2 FQGNSA. As DNA, the CDR3 is TGTGCCAGCAGCCCGGGACAGGGAATCTCTGCGCGAGAGACCCAGTACTTC. It encodes CASSPGQGISARETQYF.

The genes are TRBV9 and TRBJ2-7; tentatively, D is TRBD2 (7 bases). Trimming removed 3 bases at V and 7 bases at J, with 14 bases between. Germline CDR1 SGDLS, CDR2 YYNGEE. This CDR3 comprises 13 residues. The CDR3 DNA reads as TGTGCCAGCAGCGCAGGGGACGGGGGGGAGCAGTACTTC. Translation gives CASSAGDGGEQYF.

The rearrangement uses TRBV27 and TRBJ2-1; 7 positions agree with TRBD1. The junction had 8 bases not matched to a gene; V was cut back by 5 bases and J by 1 base. This CDR3 region has 16 residues. Germline lookup yields CDR1 MNHEY and CDR2 SMNVEV (reference sequence). CDR3 sequence reads: CASSRQGFGSYNEQFF. The CDR3 DNA is TGTGCCAGCAGTAGACAGGGATTCGGGTCCTACAATGAGCAGTTCTTC.

The V gene is TRBV19, the J gene TRBJ2-6; no clear D gene. This CDR3 is built from 12 residues. V was clipped by 10 bases and J by 0 bases, with 4 bases between them. Germline CDR1 LNHDA, CDR2 SQIVND (reference sequence). The CDR3 DNA follows: TGTGCCACCTCCTCTGGGGCCAACGTCCTGACTTTC. Translation gives CATSSGANVLTF.

This clone was counted once. The rearrangement joins TRBV5-1 to TRBJ1-6, with D unresolved. This CDR3 contains 13 residues. Germline V gene data show CDR1 as SGHRS and CDR2 as YFSETQ. Trimming cost V 3 bases and J 8 bases, with 9 bases left between them. CDR3 sequence reads: CASSSTRDSPLHF. The CDR3 region has the DNA TGCGCCAGCAGCTCGACTCGAGATTCACCCCTCCACTTT.

This clone showed up just once. V usage is TRBV9 and J usage is TRBJ1-2; perhaps TRBD1 as D (5 bases). The CDR3 contains 15 residues. Between the trimmed V and J ends, which lost 0 bases and 4 bases, there was a span of 13 bases. Germline V lookup: CDR1 SGDLS, CDR2 YYNGEE. CDR3: CASSVEGNSVYGYTF. CDR3 nucleotide sequence: TGTGCCAGCAGCGTAGAGGGGAACAGCGTCTATGGCTACACCTTC.

This chain connects TRBV6-6 to TRBJ2-5; tentative D call: TRBD2 (6 bases). The CDR3 has 15 amino acids. V dropped 5 bases and J dropped 2 bases, with 15 bases sitting between them. Germline loops: CDR1 MNHNY, CDR2 SVGAGI (reference sequence). This CDR3 is CASSQRDLLQETQYF. The CDR3 nucleotides are TGTGCCAGCAGTCAACGGGACTTACTTCAAGAGACCCAGTACTTC.

This clone appeared once. The chain has TRBV28 and TRBJ1-5; a possible D gene is TRBD1 (5 bases). Germline V lookup: CDR1 MDHEN, CDR2 SYDVKM. The CDR3 spans 15 residues. Trimming removed 2 bases at V and 2 bases at J, with 10 bases between. The CDR3 coding sequence is TGTGCCAGCAGTTTAGGGGGGATAGGCAATCAGCCCCAGCATTTT. Translated, it gives CASSLGGIGNQPQHF. The entire variable domain, with the rest obtained from reference TRBV28 and TRBJ1-5, is as follows: DVKVTQSSRYLVKRTGEKVFLECVQDMDHENMFWYRQDPGLGLRLIYFSYDVKMKEKGDIPEGYSVSREKKERFSLILESASTNQTSMYLCASSLGGIGNQPQHFGDGTRLSIL.

The V call is TRBV14, the J call TRBJ1-2; TRBD1 agrees at 10 bases. The CDR3 is 18 amino acids. Germline V gene data show CDR1 as SGHDN and CDR2 as FVKESK. Unmatched junction bases numbered 13, after V lost 4 bases and J lost 2 bases. The CDR3 loop reads CASSRGTGTGEGNYGYTF. In DNA, the CDR3 is TGTGCCAGCAGCCGGGGTACCGGGACAGGGGAAGGAAACTATGGCTACACCTTC.

The gene calls are TRBV6-1 and TRBJ2-7; maybe TRBD2 (5 bases). Germline CDR1 MNHNS, CDR2 SASEGT. This CDR3 has 13 amino acids. Trimming cost V 7 bases and J 2 bases, with 12 bases left between them. CDR3 amino acids: CASTRESTYEQYF. The CDR3 DNA is TGTGCCAGCACCCGGGAATCCACCTACGAGCAGTACTTC.

This chain joins TRBV7-9 and TRBJ2-3, with 7 bases that match TRBD1. V lost 5 bases to trimming and J lost 6 bases; unmatched junction nucleotides: 11. The CDR3 consists of 15 residues. Germline CDR1 reads SEHNR; CDR2 reads FQNEAQ (reference sequence). The chain's CDR3 is CASSHGTADTDTQYF. DNA of the CDR3: TGTGCCAGCAGCCACGGGACAGCCGACACTGATACGCAGTATTTT.

The chain uses TRBV28 and TRBJ2-7; TRBD1 might be the D (5 bases). Germline CDR1 MDHEN, CDR2 SYDVKM. The CDR3 runs to 16 residues. V was shortened by 1 base and J by 4 bases, with 17 bases between the two germline ends. The CDR3 loop is CASSLSGANKLYEQYF. The CDR3 nucleotides are TGTGCCAGCAGTTTATCTGGGGCGAATAAGTTGTACGAGCAGTACTTC.